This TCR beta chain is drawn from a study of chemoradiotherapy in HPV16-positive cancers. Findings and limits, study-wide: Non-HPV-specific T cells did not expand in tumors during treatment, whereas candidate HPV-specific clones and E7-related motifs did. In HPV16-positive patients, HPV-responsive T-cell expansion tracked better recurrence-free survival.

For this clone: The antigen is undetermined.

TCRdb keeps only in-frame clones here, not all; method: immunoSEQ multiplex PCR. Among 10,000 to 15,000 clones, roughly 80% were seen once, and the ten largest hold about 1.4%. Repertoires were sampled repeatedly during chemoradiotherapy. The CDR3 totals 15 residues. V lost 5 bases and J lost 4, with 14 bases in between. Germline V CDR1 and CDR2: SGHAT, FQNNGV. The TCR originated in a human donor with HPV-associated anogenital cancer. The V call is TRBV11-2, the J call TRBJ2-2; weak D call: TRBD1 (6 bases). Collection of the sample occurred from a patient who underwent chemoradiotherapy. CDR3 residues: CASSPTGRGTGELFF. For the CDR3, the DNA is TGTGCCAGCAGCCCGACAGGTCGGGGCACCGGGGAGCTGTTTTTT.